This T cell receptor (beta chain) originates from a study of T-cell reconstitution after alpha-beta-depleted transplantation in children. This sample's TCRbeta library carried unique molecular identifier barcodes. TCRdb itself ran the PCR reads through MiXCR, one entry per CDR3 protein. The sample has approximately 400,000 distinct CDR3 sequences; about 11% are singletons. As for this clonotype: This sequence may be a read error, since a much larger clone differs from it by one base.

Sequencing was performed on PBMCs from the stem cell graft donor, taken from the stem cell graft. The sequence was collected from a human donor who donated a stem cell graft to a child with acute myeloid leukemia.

CDR3 loop: CASSEPGSSTVAFF. DNA of the CDR3: TGTGCCAGCAGTGAACCAGGGTCCTCCACTGTAGCTTTCTTT. The chain recombines TRBV6-1 with TRBJ1-1; maybe TRBD1 (5 bases). Germline V gene lookup returns CDR1 MNHNS and CDR2 SASEGT. The CDR3 is made up of 14 amino acids.